This T cell receptor (beta chain) was sequenced during a study of cytomegalovirus exposure and HLA in healthy donors. From germline, CDR1 is SGHNT and CDR2 YYREEE (reference sequence). The V and J ends lost 5 bases and 1 base respectively, with 11 bases between them. The CDR3 totals 14 residues. The PCR used 60 Vbeta and 13 Jbeta primers. Some clones are missing from TCRdb's copy, which holds only in-frame ones; the method was immunoSEQ multiplex PCR. The table includes 130,000 to 150,000 clones, almost 80% detected once. The chain combines TRBV5-4 with TRBJ2-3; D is possibly TRBD2 (5 bases). The TCR sequence derives from a middle-aged woman in good health and CMV-seropositive. The sequenced sample consisted of PBMCs. The CDR3 reads CASRHGLGTDTQYF. CDR3 nucleotide sequence: TGTGCCAGCAGACACGGACTCGGCACAGATACGCAGTATTTT.